This record looks at one T cell receptor beta chain sequence and its context. J lost 5 bases, V lost 5 bases, and 6 bases had no gene match. This CDR3 contains 14 residues. Germline assignment: CDR1 SGHTA and CDR2 FQGNSA. This entry is derived from a study of blood T cell repertoires in COVID-19. Study summary: Material from acute and convalescent COVID-19 was sourced from the United States, Italy and Spain. The cDNA or gDNA used as material had been derived from T cells, B-cell-depleted T cells, or PBMCs.

Per the original methods: Amplification of reference gene primers provided the estimated nucleated cell counts. Libraries were prepared by immunoSEQ multiplex PCR; TCRdb keeps only in-frame clonotypes and omits some of them. V and J calls and clone size follow that table, whereas D and trimming were derived from the DNA. The sample has 290,000 or so clones, around 84% seen once. V is TRBV7-2 and J is TRBJ2-7, with 10 positions matching TRBD2. The source material was peripheral blood. The TCR was taken from a man between 65 and 85 years old with acute or convalescent COVID-19. CDR3 sequence reads: CASSPVGLADEQYF. The CDR3 region has the DNA TGTGCCAGCAGCCCCGTCGGACTAGCGGACGAGCAGTACTTC. The whole variable domain, remainder taken from reference TRBV7-2 and TRBJ2-7, is GAGVSQSPSNKVTEKGKDVELRCDPISGHTALYWYRQSLGQGLEFLIYFQGNSAPDKSGLPSDRFSAERTGGSVSTLTIQRTQQEDSAVYLCASSPVGLADEQYFGPGTRLTVT.